These 20 T cell receptor beta chains came from one sample sequenced in a study of CD8 T cells in ankylosing spondylitis. TCRdb independently ran MiXCR on the 5' RACE reads; one entry per CDR3 protein. The table records hundreds of thousands of distinct CDR3 sequences, 20% of them present only once. Sequenced: blood, either unsorted or a sorted T cell fraction (not recorded which). These receptors were collected from a male donor with ankylosing spondylitis or in good health (not recorded which).

The chain uses TRBV18 and TRBJ1-5; a possible D gene is TRBD1 (6 bases). CDR3 length equals 15 residues. Trimming removed 2 bases from V and 5 bases from J, with 13 bases in between. The V gene's germline CDR1 is KGHSH and CDR2 LQKENI. The CDR3 sequence is CASSPRQVGDQPQHF. In DNA form, the CDR3 reads TGTGCCAGCTCACCAAGACAGGTGGGGGATCAGCCCCAGCATTTT.

The chain recombines TRBV5-1 with TRBJ1-4, with TRBD1 matching over 8 bases. There are 15 residues in the CDR3. In germline, CDR1 is SGHRS, CDR2 YFSETQ. Trimming took 4 bases from V and 5 from J; bases not matched to a gene: 7. This CDR3 is CASSSPGQANEKLFF. In nucleotides, the CDR3 is TGCGCCAGCAGCAGTCCGGGACAGGCGAATGAAAAACTGTTTTTT.

The rearrangement links TRBV4-2 to TRBJ2-1, with 16 bases aligning to TRBD2. Germline values: CDR1 LGHNA, CDR2 YNFKEQ. The CDR3 is made up of 18 amino acids. V lost 3 bases to trimming and J lost 0 bases; unmatched junction nucleotides: 2. The CDR3 DNA sequence: TGTGCCAGCAGCCAGGGACTAGCGGGGGGGTTCTCCTACAATGAGCAGTTCTTC. Translated, it gives CASSQGLAGGFSYNEQFF.

This clonotype was seen at least ten times. The chain uses TRBV4-2 and TRBJ2-1, with 7 positions matching TRBD2. V shed 1 base, J shed 4 bases, and the junction held 7 bases outside the gene matches. Germline lookup yields CDR1 LGHNA and CDR2 YNFKEQ. The CDR3 consists of 16 residues. The CDR3 region is CASSQALLAEYNEQFF. DNA for the CDR3: TGTGCCAGCAGCCAAGCCCTGCTAGCGGAGTACAATGAGCAGTTCTTC.

This clonotype was detected a few times. V is TRBV10-1 and J is TRBJ1-6; 7 nucleotides line up with TRBD1. V lost 7 bases and J lost 1; bases outside the gene matches: 10. The CDR3 spans 17 residues. Germline-derived CDR1 and CDR2 are WNHNN and SYGVQD (reference sequence). The CDR3 reads CASIIPGQPSYNSPLHF. CDR3 coding DNA: TGCGCCAGCATTATACCGGGACAGCCTTCCTATAATTCACCCCTCCACTTT.

This rearrangement joins TRBV5-6 to TRBJ2-1; 9 bases are a match to TRBD2. Per germline, CDR1 SGHDT and CDR2 YYEEEE. Trimming removed 4 bases from V and 6 bases from J; junction bases left unmatched: 8. This CDR3 comprises 15 residues. The CDR3 DNA follows: TGTGCCAGCAGCCCCCCCCTAGCGGGGTTCAATGAGCAGTTCTTC. This encodes CASSPPLAGFNEQFF. The full variable domain, completed using reference TRBV5-6 and TRBJ2-1, is DAGVTQSPTHLIKTRGQQVTLRCSPKSGHDTVSWYQQALGQGPQFIFQYYEEEERQRGNFPDRFSGHQFPNYSSELNVNALLLGDSALYLCASSPPLAGFNEQFFGPGTRLTVL.

This chain connects TRBV5-1 to TRBJ2-7; no definite D call. Germline CDR1 and CDR2: SGHRS and YFSETQ. CDR3 size: 13 residues. V was shortened by 0 bases and J by 7 bases, with 11 bases between the two germline ends. CDR3 DNA sequence: TGCGCCAGCAGCTTGGGACACTCAAGTGAGCAGTACGTC. Protein: CASSLGHSSEQYV.

The rearrangement joins TRBV20-1 to TRBJ2-6; D is unresolved. Trimming cost V 3 bases and J 4 bases, with 7 bases left between them. CDR1 DFQATT and CDR2 SNEGSKA come from the germline V gene (reference sequence). This CDR3 has 13 residues. The CDR3 is CSASPAGANVLTF. The DNA for the CDR3 is TGCAGTGCTAGTCCCGCCGGGGCCAACGTCCTGACTTTC.

V is TRBV5-1 and J is TRBJ2-7, with unresolved D. The CDR3 has 13 residues. Germline assignment: CDR1 SGHRS and CDR2 YFSETQ. Trimming shortened V by 2 bases and J by 1 base, and 7 bases separated the two germline ends. CDR3 loop: CASSFDGSYEQYV. CDR3 DNA sequence: TGCGCCAGCAGCTTCGACGGTTCCTACGAGCAGTACGTC.

The sample holds one count of this clonotype. The rearrangement links TRBV5-1 to TRBJ1-6; 10 positions match TRBD1. CDR1 SGHRS and CDR2 YFSETQ come from the germline V gene. J gave up 5 bases and V 4 bases, and 6 bases lay outside the gene matches. The CDR3 runs 16 residues. CDR3 protein: CASSPWDRGNNSPLHF. CDR3 nucleotide sequence: TGCGCCAGCAGCCCCTGGGACAGGGGAAATAATTCACCCCTCCACTTT.

This clonotype was counted only a few times. The chain carries TRBV5-6 and TRBJ2-7, with D uncertain. In germline, CDR1 is SGHDT, CDR2 YYEEEE. V lost 4 bases, J lost 2 bases, and 16 bases lay in between. The CDR3 has 15 residues. The CDR3 spells CASSAPTTIPYEQYV. CDR3 DNA: TGTGCCAGCAGCGCCCCAACAACGATCCCCTACGAGCAGTACGTC.

As to this clonotype: This could be a read error, since a much larger clone is one nucleotide away. The chain links TRBV12-3 or TRBV12-4 to TRBJ2-2; TRBD2 is a possible D gene (5 bases). CDR3 length equals 15 residues. The CDR3 DNA follows: TGTGTCAGCAGCCCTAGACTATCGGGCACCGGGGAGCTGTTTTTT. This gives the protein CVSSPRLSGTGELFF.

V usage is TRBV24-1 and J usage is TRBJ2-2; D gene ambiguous. V was pared by 0 bases and J by 1 base, with 8 bases between. This CDR3 has 16 residues. Looked up from germline, CDR1 is KGHDR and CDR2 is SFDVKD. The CDR3 sequence: CATSDLGLENTGELFF. The DNA of the CDR3 is TGTGCCACCAGTGATTTGGGGCTAGAGAACACCGGGGAGCTGTTTTTT.

J is TRBJ2-3 and V is TRBV28; TRBD1 matches at 7 bases. The CDR3 has 15 residues. After removal of 6 bases from V and 2 bases from J, the junction contained 8 bases not matched to a gene. Germline V gene lookup returns CDR1 MDHEN and CDR2 SYDVKM. The CDR3 nucleotides are TGTGCCAGCAGCCGAGGGGGCCTCGCCACAGATACGCAGTATTTT. Residues: CASSRGGLATDTQYF. Complete variable domain (other parts from reference TRBV28 and TRBJ2-3): DVKVTQSSRYLVKRTGEKVFLECVQDMDHENMFWYRQDPGLGLRLIYFSYDVKMKEKGDIPEGYSVSREKKERFSLILESASTNQTSMYLCASSRGGLATDTQYFGPGTRLTVL.

The chain links TRBV20-1 to TRBJ1-4; unclear D gene. Trimming took 0 bases from V and 5 from J, leaving 10 bases between them. CDR3 length: 14 residues. CDR1 DFQATT and CDR2 SNEGSKA come from the germline V gene (reference sequence). The CDR3 loop is CSARDPQANEKLFF. In DNA, the CDR3 is TGCAGTGCTAGAGATCCCCAGGCGAATGAAAAACTGTTTTTT.

The V call is TRBV25-1, the J call TRBJ2-3; TRBD2 matches at 7 bases. Trimming took 7 bases from V and 3 from J; bases not matched to a gene: 13. CDR1 MGHDK and CDR2 SYGVNS come from the germline V gene. This CDR3 has 16 residues. CDR3 bases: TGTGCCAGCACTGACGCAAAGCGGGGAATTACAGATACGCAGTATTTT. It yields the protein CASTDAKRGITDTQYF.

This clonotype came up a few times. The rearrangement joins TRBV9 to TRBJ2-2; D not certain. Per the germline V gene, CDR1 is SGDLS and CDR2 is YYNGEE. The V gene lost 0 bases and the J gene lost 7 bases, with 4 bases spanning the gap. The CDR3 consists of 12 residues. CDR3 amino acids: CASSVGGGELFF. The CDR3 DNA reads TGTGCCAGCAGCGTAGGGGGCGGGGAGCTGTTTTTT. Filled out from reference TRBV9 and TRBJ2-2, the complete variable domain reads DSGVTQTPKHLITATGQRVTLRCSPRSGDLSVYWYQQSLDQGLQFLIQYYNGEERAKGNILERFSAQQFPDLHSELNLSSLELGDSALYFCASSVGGGELFFGEGSRLTVL.

The genes are TRBV9 and TRBJ2-6, with 8 bases that match TRBD1. The CDR3 length is 17 residues. Germline assignment: CDR1 SGDLS and CDR2 YYNGEE. Germline trimming cut 3 bases from V and 2 bases from J; bases unmatched to any gene: 7. The CDR3 coding sequence is TGTGCCAGCAGCGCTCAAGTCAGGGGGCCTGGGGCCAACGTCCTGACTTTC. It translates to CASSAQVRGPGANVLTF.

This clonotype was seen more than once but under ten times. The rearrangement joins TRBV5-1 to TRBJ2-1; 10 bases match TRBD2. Germline CDR1 reads SGHRS; CDR2 reads YFSETQ. Trimming took 4 bases from V and 8 from J; bases not matched to a gene: 12. This CDR3 is built from 16 residues. DNA of the CDR3: TGCGCCAGCAGCCCTCAAGGGAGCGGGGGGGCCCATGAGCAGTTCTTC. The encoded protein is CASSPQGSGGAHEQFF. Full variable domain (remainder filled in from reference TRBV5-1 and TRBJ2-1): KAGVTQTPRYLIKTRGQQVTLSCSPISGHRSVSWYQQTPGQGLQFLFEYFSETQRNKGNFPGRFSGRQFSNSRSEMNVSTLELGDSALYLCASSPQGSGGAHEQFFGPGTRLTVL.

This clonotype was seen a handful of times. V and J are TRBV7-2 and TRBJ2-1; unclear D gene. There are 12 residues in the CDR3. The V gene lost 1 base and the J gene lost 12 bases, with 10 bases spanning the gap. Looked up from germline, CDR1 is SGHTA and CDR2 is FQGNSA. CDR3 coding DNA: TGTGCCAGCAGCTTAGGCGTCAGTGGGCAGTTCTTC. It is translated as CASSLGVSGQFF.